Below are 2 T cell receptor beta chains sequenced from a single sample in a study of identical twins. TCRdb processed the 5' RACE reads anew with MiXCR; each CDR3 protein has one entry. In the table there are around 290,000 distinct CDR3 sequences, around 9.7% of which are singletons. The same sample was also studied in work on yellow fever vaccine responses in identical twins.

Source material: CD8+ T cells sorted from blood. These receptors originate from a woman between 18 and 29 years old in good health.

This clonotype has at least ten counts. The V call is TRBV15, the J call TRBJ2-3; TRBD1 matches 9 bases. CDR3 length: 18 amino acids. The trim removed 1 base at V and 3 bases at J, leaving 11 bases unmatched. Germline CDR1 is LNHNV and CDR2 is YYDKDF (reference sequence). The CDR3 loop is CATSRARFGTGQTDTQYF. CDR3 nucleotides: TGTGCCACCAGCAGAGCCCGATTTGGGACAGGGCAAACAGATACGCAGTATTTT.

The V and J genes are TRBV4-2 and TRBJ2-2; D is ambiguous. V dropped 8 bases and J dropped 2 bases, with 9 bases sitting between them. CDR1 and CDR2 (germline): LGHNA, YNFKEQ. The CDR3 is made up of 13 amino acids. CDR3 nucleotides: TGTGCCAGCTACGACACCAACACCGGGGAGCTGTTTTTT. Its translation is CASYDTNTGELFF.